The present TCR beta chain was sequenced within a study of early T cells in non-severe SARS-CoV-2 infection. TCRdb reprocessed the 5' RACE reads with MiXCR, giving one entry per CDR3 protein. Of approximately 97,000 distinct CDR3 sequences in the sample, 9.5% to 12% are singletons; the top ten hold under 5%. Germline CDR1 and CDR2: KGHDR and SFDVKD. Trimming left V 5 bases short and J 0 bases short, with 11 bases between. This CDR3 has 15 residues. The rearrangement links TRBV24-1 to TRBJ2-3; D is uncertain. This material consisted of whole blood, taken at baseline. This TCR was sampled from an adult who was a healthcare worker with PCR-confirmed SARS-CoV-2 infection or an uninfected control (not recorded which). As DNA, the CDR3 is TGTGCCACCAGTGCTTTTCCAGCTAGCACAGATACGCAGTATTTT. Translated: CATSAFPASTDTQYF.